Shown below are 26 T cell receptor beta chains from a single sample sequenced in a study of CD8+ T cells in alopecia areata (dated by TCRdb to the late 2010s). Library preparation employed the immunoSEQ multiplex PCR assay. To provide template for TCR sequencing, every sample had RNA extracted and reverse transcribed into cDNA. In its TCRdb copy, this immuneACCESS table keeps in-frame sequences only and misses some clones. Where compared with another copy, unresolved V genes explain less than half of these, and the others have no known cause. The sample profile shows 25,000 to 35,000 clones; less than 75% of them were found once. The ten largest clonotypes hold 15% to 20% of the sample. Sequenced material: NKG2D-high CD8+ T cells sorted from blood. The sample's cell subset or site label, decoded: sorted CD8+ NKG2D-high blood T cells. These receptors all stem from a human donor with alopecia areata.

The chain joins TRBV5-1 to TRBJ1-1; TRBD1 agrees at 7 bases. The CDR3 has 13 amino acids. With 6 bases clipped from V and 5 bases from J, the junction kept 7 bases outside the gene matches. The germline gives CDR1 SGHRS, CDR2 YFSETQ. CDR3 protein: CASTQGSLTEAFF. The CDR3, as DNA: TGCGCCAGCACACAGGGGAGTTTGACTGAAGCTTTCTTT.

The rearrangement joins TRBV19 to TRBJ2-4; D is undetermined. This CDR3 is built from 14 residues. Trimming took 5 bases from V and 10 from J, leaving 18 bases between them. Germline V gene sequence: CDR1 LNHDA, CDR2 SQIVND (reference sequence). The CDR3 protein is CASSFGPQFWIQYF. The CDR3 bases are TGTGCCAGTAGTTTCGGGCCTCAGTTTTGGATTCAGTACTTC.

Comment on this clone: Relative to the germline gene, one junction end is altered; a read error may explain this. J is TRBJ2-7 and V is TRBV7-2, with D unresolved. The V gene's germline CDR1 is SGHTA and CDR2 FQGNSA. There are 13 residues in the CDR3. In DNA form, the CDR3 reads TGTGCCAGCAGCGTAGCCCAAACCTACGAGCAGTACTTC. Protein: CASSVAQTYEQYF.

The chain links TRBV28 to TRBJ2-7, with a possible D match to TRBD1 (6 bases). The V gene lost 5 bases and the J gene lost 0 bases, with 14 bases spanning the gap. The germline CDR1 and CDR2 sequences are MDHEN and SYDVKM. The CDR3 is 15 residues long. The CDR3 DNA is TGTGCCAGCAGTCCGGGACAAGGTCTCTCCTACGAGCAGTACTTC. Amino acid sequence: CASSPGQGLSYEQYF.

The V gene is TRBV7-2, the J gene TRBJ2-5, with D perhaps TRBD1 (6 bases). Looked up from germline, CDR1 is SGHTA and CDR2 is FQGNSA. The CDR3 totals 18 residues. Trimming stripped 6 bases from V and 5 bases from J, with 28 bases between. The CDR3 spells CASSGGPGQRDPLETQYF. CDR3 DNA: TGTGCCAGCAGTGGGGGACCTGGACAGCGTGACCCTCTGGAGACCCAGTACTTC.

This clone was observed a handful of times. The chain has TRBV28 and TRBJ2-2; D is unclear. CDR3 length: 16 amino acids. Trimming took 5 bases from V and 1 from J, leaving 14 bases between them. Germline CDR1 reads MDHEN; CDR2 reads SYDVKM. DNA for the CDR3: TGTGCCAGCAGTCGACGGAGTCAGAGGAACACCGGGGAGCTGTTTTTT. This sequence encodes CASSRRSQRNTGELFF.

The chain recombines TRBV9 with TRBJ2-7; weak D call: TRBD1 (5 bases). This CDR3 has 15 amino acids. V was clipped by 0 bases and J by 0 bases, with 10 bases between them. CDR1 and CDR2 from the germline V gene are SGDLS and YYNGEE. Written as DNA, the CDR3 is TGTGCCAGCAGCGTAGCTACCGACAGCTCCTACGAGCAGTACTTC. Translating it yields CASSVATDSSYEQYF.

The rearrangement joins TRBV6-5 to TRBJ2-1; the match to TRBD2 covers 9 bases. Unmatched junction bases numbered 8, after V lost 2 bases and J lost 9 bases. Germline V lookup: CDR1 MNHEY, CDR2 SVGAGI. The length of the CDR3 is 15 residues. CDR3 loop: CASSYGREGRSEQFF. Written as DNA, the CDR3 is TGTGCCAGCAGTTACGGGCGGGAGGGCCGTTCTGAGCAGTTCTTC.

The V gene is TRBV27, the J gene TRBJ2-3; 8 bases match TRBD2. Per germline, CDR1 MNHEY and CDR2 SMNVEV (reference sequence). The CDR3 extends over 14 amino acids. Trimming removed 6 bases from V and 4 bases from J; junction bases left unmatched: 6. CDR3 nucleotides: TGTGCCAGCAGCAGACTAGCGTCCGCAGATACGCAGTATTTT. Residues: CASSRLASADTQYF.

V gene TRBV29-1 combines with J gene TRBJ2-7, with 8 bases identical to TRBD1. The V gene's germline CDR1 is SQVTM and CDR2 ANQGSEA. CDR3 length equals 13 residues. Trimming cost V 3 bases and J 2 bases; bases outside gene matches: 3. This CDR3 reads CSVEDRETYEQYF. CDR3 nucleotide sequence: TGCAGCGTTGAGGACAGGGAGACCTACGAGCAGTACTTC.

The chain is built from TRBV5-6 and TRBJ2-1; D call uncertain. The CDR3 spans 14 residues. Germline CDR1 and CDR2: SGHDT and YYEEEE. V lost 6 bases, J lost 0 bases, and 10 bases lay in between. CDR3 sequence reads: CASKQRSSYNEQFF. CDR3 bases: TGTGCCAGCAAACAGAGGAGCTCCTACAATGAGCAGTTCTTC.

The chain uses TRBV6-1 and TRBJ1-5; no clear D. Trimming took off 0 bases at V and 10 bases at J, with 19 bases between the two ends. Germline CDR1 is MNHNS and CDR2 is SASEGT. The CDR3 length is 16 residues. This CDR3 reads CASSEALGSASLPQHF. For the CDR3, the DNA is TGTGCCAGCAGTGAAGCGCTTGGTTCAGCTTCCCTACCCCAGCATTTT.

This clone occurred a few times. V and J are TRBV19 and TRBJ1-1; 9 bases agree with TRBD1. With 2 bases clipped from V and 6 bases from J, the junction kept 4 bases outside the gene matches. The CDR3 is 14 residues long. Germline assignment: CDR1 LNHDA and CDR2 SQIVND (reference sequence). CDR3 DNA sequence: TGTGCCAGTAGTATATCTACAGGGGGCCCTGAAGCTTTCTTT. Translating gives CASSISTGGPEAFF. Full variable domain (outside the CDR3, taken from reference TRBV19 and TRBJ1-1): DGGITQSPKYLFRKEGQNVTLSCEQNLNHDAMYWYRQDPGQGLRLIYYSQIVNDFQKGDIAEGYSVSREKKESFPLTVTSAQKNPTAFYLCASSISTGGPEAFFGQGTRLTVV.

The chain is built from TRBV5-6 and TRBJ1-2; D perhaps matches TRBD1 (5 bases). The V gene lost 0 bases and the J gene lost 4 bases, with 16 bases spanning the gap. From germline, CDR1 is SGHDT and CDR2 YYEEEE. The CDR3 is 16 residues long. The CDR3 DNA follows: TGTGCCAGCAGCTTGGATCGGGACGGAGACTTCTATGGCTACACCTTC. It codes for CASSLDRDGDFYGYTF.

The chain combines TRBV7-9 with TRBJ2-7; D not certain. The CDR3 is 13 amino acids. Germline assignment: CDR1 SEHNR and CDR2 FQNEAQ (reference sequence). V lost 4 bases, J lost 12 bases, and 19 bases lay in between. The CDR3 is CASSSYMVGERYF. As DNA, the CDR3 is TGTGCCAGCAGCTCATATATGGTTGGGGAACGGTACTTC.

The chain uses TRBV5-4 and TRBJ2-3; D unresolved. There are 16 residues in the CDR3. The germline CDR1 and CDR2 sequences are SGHNT and YYREEE (reference sequence). V lost 0 bases to trimming and J lost 3 bases, with 14 bases between them. DNA for the CDR3: TGTGCCAGCAGCTTGGCGGTGGACGGACGGACAGATACGCAGTATTTT. Protein sequence: CASSLAVDGRTDTQYF.

This chain connects TRBV27 to TRBJ1-5; D remains ambiguous. Germline V gives CDR1 MNHEY, CDR2 SMNVEV (reference sequence). V dropped 4 bases and J dropped 3 bases, with 1 base sitting between them. This CDR3 comprises 11 residues. The CDR3: CASSSNQPQHF. CDR3 DNA: TGTGCCAGCAGTTCCAATCAGCCCCAGCATTTT.

The chain carries TRBV4-3 and TRBJ2-2; no firm D call. Germline CDR1 is LGHNA and CDR2 is YSLEER. CDR3 length: 17 amino acids. V was shortened by 0 bases and J by 1 base, with 12 bases between the two germline ends. This CDR3 is CASSQDPGPLNTGELFF. The CDR3 DNA reads as TGCGCCAGCAGCCAAGATCCCGGACCGCTGAACACCGGGGAGCTGTTTTTT.

The chain carries TRBV27 and TRBJ2-7; D unclear. Germline lookup yields CDR1 MNHEY and CDR2 SMNVEV (reference sequence). The CDR3 loop spans 13 amino acids. Trimming took off 0 bases at V and 3 bases at J, with 6 bases between the two ends. This CDR3 reads CASSLSQDYEQYF. In nucleotides, the CDR3 is TGTGCCAGCAGTTTATCTCAGGACTACGAGCAGTACTTC.

This clone was found a few times. CDR3 loop: CASSLPSGRTDTQYF. Written as DNA, the CDR3 is TGTGCCAGCAGCCTTCCTAGCGGCCGCACAGATACGCAGTATTTT. V gene TRBV7-8 combines with J gene TRBJ2-3, with TRBD2 matching 7 bases. The length of the CDR3 is 15 residues. Germline CDR1 and CDR2: SGHVS and FQNEAQ. V trimming: 5 bases; J trimming: 1 base; junction bases outside the gene matches: 6.

The chain joins TRBV6-1 to TRBJ2-3, with 13 nucleotides matching TRBD2. The germline gives CDR1 MNHNS, CDR2 SASEGT. This CDR3 has 15 amino acids. V lost 8 bases, J lost 2 bases, and 4 bases stayed unmatched. Written as DNA, the CDR3 is TGTGCCAGCGGGGGGACTAGCGGGGACACAGATACGCAGTATTTT. This codes for CASGGTSGDTDTQYF.

This clone has only a few counts. The CDR3: CSVESAPYEQYF. The CDR3 bases are TGCAGCGTTGAATCCGCACCCTACGAGCAGTACTTC. The genes are TRBV29-1 and TRBJ2-7; D remains unclear. Germline lookup yields CDR1 SQVTM and CDR2 ANQGSEA. This CDR3 comprises 12 residues. Trimming took 2 bases from V and 2 from J, leaving 7 bases between them.

This clone was seen a handful of times. The chain is built from TRBV4-1 and TRBJ2-7; a weak D match, TRBD2 (6 bases). The V gene's germline CDR1 is MGHRA and CDR2 YSYEKL. This CDR3 spans 15 amino acids. Trimming took off 3 bases at V and 2 bases at J, with 14 bases between the two ends. The CDR3 DNA is TGCGCCAGCAGCCAGACGCCGGGAGCCACCTACGAGCAGTACTTC. It codes for CASSQTPGATYEQYF.

The chain combines TRBV5-6 with TRBJ1-1, with a tentative D call TRBD1 (6 bases). This CDR3 has 14 amino acids. With 4 bases removed from V and 1 base from J, the gap between germline ends came to 11 bases. Per the germline V gene, CDR1 is SGHDT and CDR2 is YYEEEE. CDR3 sequence reads: CASSAGAANTEAFF. For the CDR3, the DNA is TGTGCCAGCAGCGCGGGGGCAGCGAACACTGAAGCTTTCTTT.

The chain joins TRBV7-9 to TRBJ2-3; TRBD2 matches at 10 bases. Germline-derived CDR1 and CDR2 are SEHNR and FQNEAQ (reference sequence). J gave up 0 bases and V 5 bases, and 5 bases lay outside the gene matches. The CDR3 has 16 amino acids. The CDR3 bases are TGTGCCAGCAGCCACGGACTAGCGGAAAGCACAGATACGCAGTATTTT. Amino acids: CASSHGLAESTDTQYF.

This sequence joins TRBV28 and TRBJ2-7; tentatively, D is TRBD1 (6 bases). The V and J ends lost 5 bases and 3 bases respectively, with 14 bases between them. From germline, CDR1 is MDHEN and CDR2 SYDVKM. There are 14 residues in the CDR3. CDR3 DNA sequence: TGTGCCAGCAGTCCTCCGGGACACCTCTACGAGCAGTACTTC. Translated: CASSPPGHLYEQYF.